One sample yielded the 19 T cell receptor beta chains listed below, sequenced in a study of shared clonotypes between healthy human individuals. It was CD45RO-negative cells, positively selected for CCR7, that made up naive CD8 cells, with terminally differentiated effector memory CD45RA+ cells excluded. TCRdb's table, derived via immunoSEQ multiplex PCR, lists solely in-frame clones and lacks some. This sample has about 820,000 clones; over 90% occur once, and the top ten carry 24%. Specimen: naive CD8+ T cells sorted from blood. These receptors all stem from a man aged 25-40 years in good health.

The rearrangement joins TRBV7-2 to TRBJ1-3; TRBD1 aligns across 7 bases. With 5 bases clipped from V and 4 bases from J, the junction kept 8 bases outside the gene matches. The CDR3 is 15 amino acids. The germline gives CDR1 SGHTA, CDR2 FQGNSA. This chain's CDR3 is CASSEFRGTGNTIYF. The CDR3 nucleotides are TGTGCCAGCAGCGAATTCAGGGGGACAGGAAACACCATATATTTT.

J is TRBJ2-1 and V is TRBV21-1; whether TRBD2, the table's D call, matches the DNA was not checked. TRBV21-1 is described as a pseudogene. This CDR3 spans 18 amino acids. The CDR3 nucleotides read TGTGCCAGCAGCAACTCCCCAGGGGGACTAGCGGGATTCTATGAGCAGTTCTTC. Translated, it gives CASSNSPGGLAGFYEQFF.

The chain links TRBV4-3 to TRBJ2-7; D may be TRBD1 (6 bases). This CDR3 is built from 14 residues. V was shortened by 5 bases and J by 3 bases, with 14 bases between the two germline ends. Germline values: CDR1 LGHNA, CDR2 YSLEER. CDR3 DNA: TGCGCCAGCAGCACCAGTTGGGGGCTCTACGAGCAGTACTTC. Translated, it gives CASSTSWGLYEQYF.

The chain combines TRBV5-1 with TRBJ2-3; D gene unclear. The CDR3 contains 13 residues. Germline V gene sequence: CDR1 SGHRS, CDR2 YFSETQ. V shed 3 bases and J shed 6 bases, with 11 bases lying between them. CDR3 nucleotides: TGCGCCAGCAGCTCCGGGCCGGAGGATACGCAGTATTTT. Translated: CASSSGPEDTQYF.

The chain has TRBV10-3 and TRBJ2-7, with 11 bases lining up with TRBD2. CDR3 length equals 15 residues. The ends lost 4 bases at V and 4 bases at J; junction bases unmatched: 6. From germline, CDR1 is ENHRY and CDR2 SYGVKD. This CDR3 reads CAISGGTSGPYEQYF. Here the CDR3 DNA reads TGTGCCATCAGTGGGGGGACTAGCGGTCCGTACGAGCAGTACTTC.

CDR3 sequence (DNA): TGTGCCATCCGGAGGCGGGAACCCCAAGAGACCCAGTACTTC. It codes for CAIRRREPQETQYF. The chain is built from TRBV6-4 and TRBJ2-5; maybe TRBD2 (6 bases). The germline CDR1 and CDR2 sequences are MRHNA and SNTAGT. V lost 10 bases, J lost 1 base, and 16 bases lay in between. The CDR3 is made up of 14 amino acids.

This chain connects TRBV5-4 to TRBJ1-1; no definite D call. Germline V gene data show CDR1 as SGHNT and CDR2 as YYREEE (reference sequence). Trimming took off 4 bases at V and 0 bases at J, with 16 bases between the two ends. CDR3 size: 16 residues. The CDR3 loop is CASSPGAIGMNTEAFF. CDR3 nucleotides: TGTGCCAGCAGCCCGGGAGCGATTGGAATGAACACTGAAGCTTTCTTT.

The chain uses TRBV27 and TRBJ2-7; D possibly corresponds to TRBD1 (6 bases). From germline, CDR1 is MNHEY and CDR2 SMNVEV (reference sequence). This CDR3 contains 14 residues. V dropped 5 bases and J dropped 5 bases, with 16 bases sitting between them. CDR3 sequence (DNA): TGTGCCAGCAGTCCCCTTGGGGGCGCGGACGAGCAGTACTTC. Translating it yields CASSPLGGADEQYF.

The chain's CDR3 is CASSPWTETFDGYTF. CDR3 nucleotide sequence: TGTGCCAGCTCACCATGGACAGAGACTTTTGATGGCTACACCTTC. The J gene is TRBJ1-2, the V gene TRBV18; D is possibly TRBD1 (6 bases). Trimming took 2 bases from V and 6 from J, leaving 16 bases between them. Germline CDR1 is KGHSH and CDR2 is LQKENI. This CDR3 has 15 amino acids.

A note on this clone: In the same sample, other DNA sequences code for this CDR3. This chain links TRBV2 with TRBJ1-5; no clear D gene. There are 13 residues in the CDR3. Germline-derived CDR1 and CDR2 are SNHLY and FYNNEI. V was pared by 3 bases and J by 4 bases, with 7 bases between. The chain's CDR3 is CASSEGSNQPQHF. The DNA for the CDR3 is TGTGCCAGCAGTGAGGGGTCTAATCAGCCCCAGCATTTT.

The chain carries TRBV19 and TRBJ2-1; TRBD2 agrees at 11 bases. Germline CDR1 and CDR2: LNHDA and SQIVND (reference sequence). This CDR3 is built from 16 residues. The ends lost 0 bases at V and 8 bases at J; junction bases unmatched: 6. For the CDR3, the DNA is TGTGCCAGTAGTATAGAACTAGCGGGAGCAGTCTATGAGCAGTTCTTC. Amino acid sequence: CASSIELAGAVYEQFF.

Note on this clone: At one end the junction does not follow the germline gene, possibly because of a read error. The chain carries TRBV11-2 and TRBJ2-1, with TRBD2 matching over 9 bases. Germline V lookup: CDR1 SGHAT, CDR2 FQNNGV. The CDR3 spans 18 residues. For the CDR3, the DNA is TGTGCCAGCCGCCACCGGGGGGCGGGAGGGCTCTCCCACAATGAGCAGTTCTTC. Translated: CASRHRGAGGLSHNEQFF.

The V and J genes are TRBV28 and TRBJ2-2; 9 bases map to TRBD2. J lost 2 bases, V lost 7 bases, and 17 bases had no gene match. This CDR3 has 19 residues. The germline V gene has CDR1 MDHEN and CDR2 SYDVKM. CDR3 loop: CASTSYGLAGSLNTGELFF. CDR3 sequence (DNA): TGTGCCAGCACCTCCTATGGGCTAGCGGGATCACTTAACACCGGGGAGCTGTTTTTT.

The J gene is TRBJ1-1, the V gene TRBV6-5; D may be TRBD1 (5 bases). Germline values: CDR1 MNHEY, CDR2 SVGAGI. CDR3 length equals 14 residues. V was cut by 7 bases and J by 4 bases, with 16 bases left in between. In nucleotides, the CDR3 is TGTGCCAGCACCGGGCATGAGGGGCCCACTGAAGCTTTCTTT. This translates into CASTGHEGPTEAFF.

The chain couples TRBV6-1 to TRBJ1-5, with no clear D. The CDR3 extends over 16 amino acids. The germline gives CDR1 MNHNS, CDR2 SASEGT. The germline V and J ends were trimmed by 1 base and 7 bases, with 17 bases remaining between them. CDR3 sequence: CASSEDNLGYWQPQHF. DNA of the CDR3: TGTGCCAGCAGTGAAGATAACTTAGGGTATTGGCAGCCCCAGCATTTT.

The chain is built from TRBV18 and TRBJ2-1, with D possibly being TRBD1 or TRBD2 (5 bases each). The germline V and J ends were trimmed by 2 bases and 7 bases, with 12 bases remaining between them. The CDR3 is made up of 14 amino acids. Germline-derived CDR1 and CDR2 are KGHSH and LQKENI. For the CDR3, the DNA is TGTGCCAGCTCACCAGCCTCCGGGACGAATGAGCAGTTCTTC. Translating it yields CASSPASGTNEQFF. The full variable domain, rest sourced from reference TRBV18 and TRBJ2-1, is NAGVMQNPRHLVRRRGQEARLRCSPMKGHSHVYWYRQLPEEGLKFMVYLQKENIIDESGMPKERFSAEFPKEGPSILRIQQVVRGDSAAYFCASSPASGTNEQFFGPGTRLTVL.

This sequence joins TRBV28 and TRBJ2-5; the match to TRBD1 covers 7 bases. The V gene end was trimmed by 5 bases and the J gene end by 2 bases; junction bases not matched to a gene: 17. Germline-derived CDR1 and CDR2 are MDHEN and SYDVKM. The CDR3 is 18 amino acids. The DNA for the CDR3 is TGTGCCAGCAGTGCCACGCCGCACATCCGGGACAGACAAGAGACCCAGTACTTC. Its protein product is CASSATPHIRDRQETQYF.

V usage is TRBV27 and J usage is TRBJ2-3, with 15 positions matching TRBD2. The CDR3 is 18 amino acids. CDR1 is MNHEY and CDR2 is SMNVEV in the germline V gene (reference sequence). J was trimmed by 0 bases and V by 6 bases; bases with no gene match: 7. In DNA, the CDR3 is TGTGCCAGCAGCCCGGGGACTAGCGGGAGGCCTAGCACAGATACGCAGTATTTT. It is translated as CASSPGTSGRPSTDTQYF.

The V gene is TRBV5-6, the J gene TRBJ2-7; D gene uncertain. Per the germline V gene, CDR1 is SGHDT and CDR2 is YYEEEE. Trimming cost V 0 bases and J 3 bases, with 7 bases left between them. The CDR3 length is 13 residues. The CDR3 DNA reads TGTGCCAGCAGCTTGGAGTCTAACTACGAGCAGTACTTC. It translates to CASSLESNYEQYF.